A single sample gave rise to the 18 T cell receptor beta chains below, sequenced in a study of blood T cell repertoires in COVID-19. Sequencing was performed with immunoSEQ multiplex PCR; in TCRdb, only in-frame clones are kept and a portion is missing. This table holds 9,500 to 15,000 clones, about 85% found once. The sequenced material came from peripheral blood. These receptors all come from a human donor in a cohort sampled during active COVID-19.

The chain links TRBV29-1 to TRBJ1-4; D unclear. Germline CDR1 reads SQVTM; CDR2 reads ANQGSEA. The CDR3 covers 13 residues. Trimming shortened V by 5 bases and J by 5 bases, and 12 bases separated the two germline ends. CDR3 in DNA: TGCAGCGTTATCGCACGGGGAAATGAAAAACTGTTTTTT. It codes for CSVIARGNEKLFF. The entire variable domain, with the rest obtained from reference TRBV29-1 and TRBJ1-4, is as follows: SAVISQKPSRDICQRGTSLTIQCQVDSQVTMMFWYRQQPGQSLTLIATANQGSEATYESGFVIDKFPISRPNLTFSTLTVSNMSPEDSSIYLCSVIARGNEKLFFGSGTQLSVL.

V gene TRBV12-3 or TRBV12-4 combines with J gene TRBJ1-3, with no clear D. The V end was cut by 7 bases, the J end by 7 bases, with 14 bases between. The CDR3 covers 13 residues. The CDR3 DNA is TGTGCCAGCAAACTGACGGGATCGAACACCATATATTTT. Translated, it gives CASKLTGSNTIYF.

The chain joins TRBV18 to TRBJ1-2, with a possible D match to TRBD1 (5 bases). This CDR3 is built from 16 residues. Germline assignment: CDR1 KGHSH and CDR2 LQKENI. Trimming took 0 bases from V and 8 from J, leaving 19 bases between them. CDR3 protein: CASSPPSRASWRGYTF. DNA for the CDR3: TGTGCCAGCTCACCACCTTCCAGGGCCTCTTGGCGGGGCTACACCTTC.

The chain carries TRBV28 and TRBJ2-2; the D gene is possibly TRBD2 (6 bases). Trimming took off 7 bases at V and 5 bases at J, with 11 bases between the two ends. From germline, CDR1 is MDHEN and CDR2 SYDVKM. The CDR3 is 13 residues long. CDR3 bases: TGTGCCAGCATACGGGAGAGTACCGGGGAGCTGTTTTTT. This translates into CASIRESTGELFF.

V is TRBV5-1 and J is TRBJ2-5; D possibly corresponds to TRBD2 (7 bases). From germline, CDR1 is SGHRS and CDR2 YFSETQ. Trimming cost V 4 bases and J 1 base, with 11 bases left between them. CDR3 length: 14 amino acids. CDR3 in DNA: TGCGCCAGCAGCGACAGGACTAGCCAAGAGACCCAGTACTTC. Its protein is CASSDRTSQETQYF.

This clone was counted only a few times. The chain combines TRBV28 with TRBJ2-1; TRBD2 agrees at 9 bases. Germline V gene sequence: CDR1 MDHEN, CDR2 SYDVKM. After removal of 2 bases from V and 8 bases from J, the junction contained 22 bases not matched to a gene. The CDR3 is 20 residues long. The CDR3 coding sequence is TGTGCCAGCAGTTTAGGTTACGGGACGCCAATAGCGGGAGTAGTCCATGAGCAGTTCTTC. This codes for CASSLGYGTPIAGVVHEQFF.

The table lists this clone with a count of one. The rearrangement links TRBV5-4 to TRBJ2-2, with a possible D match to TRBD1 (5 bases). Trimming removed 1 base from V and 2 bases from J, with 9 bases in between. Per germline, CDR1 SGHNT and CDR2 YYREEE (reference sequence). The CDR3 extends over 15 amino acids. CDR3 region: CASSLLGANTGELFF. CDR3 nucleotide sequence: TGTGCCAGCAGCTTGCTAGGGGCCAACACCGGGGAGCTGTTTTTT.

This clone was found a few times. V and J are TRBV5-1 and TRBJ2-7; D possibly corresponds to TRBD1 (7 bases). CDR3 length: 15 amino acids. The germline gives CDR1 SGHRS, CDR2 YFSETQ. V gave up 0 bases and J gave up 0 bases, with 10 bases separating them. CDR3: CASSLGGTASYEQYF. For the CDR3, the DNA is TGCGCCAGCAGCTTGGGCGGGACAGCCTCCTACGAGCAGTACTTC.

This chain joins TRBV4-1 and TRBJ1-1; the D gene is possibly TRBD1 (6 bases). CDR3 length: 16 residues. CDR1 is MGHRA, CDR2 YSYEKL, per germline. The V and J ends lost 1 base and 1 base respectively, with 13 bases between them. The CDR3 here is CASSQGTAKRNTEAFF. The CDR3 DNA is TGCGCCAGCAGCCAAGGGACAGCTAAACGGAACACTGAAGCTTTCTTT.

This chain joins TRBV19 and TRBJ2-4, with 7 positions matching TRBD2. In germline, CDR1 is LNHDA, CDR2 SQIVND (reference sequence). This CDR3 comprises 16 residues. The V gene end was trimmed by 2 bases and the J gene end by 1 base; junction bases not matched to a gene: 5. CDR3 amino acids: CASSIFAGVAKNIQYF. The CDR3, as DNA: TGTGCCAGTAGTATATTCGCGGGAGTGGCCAAAAACATTCAGTACTTC.

This chain joins TRBV10-2 and TRBJ2-1; TRBD2 agrees at 8 bases. Per the germline V gene, CDR1 is WSHSY and CDR2 is SAAADI. V dropped 6 bases and J dropped 4; count of bases not matched to a gene: 8. The CDR3 consists of 15 residues. Here the CDR3 DNA reads TGCGCCAGCAGAAATAGCGGGATTAAATACAATGAGCAGTTCTTC. It specifies CASRNSGIKYNEQFF.

The chain has TRBV4-3 and TRBJ1-2, with 8 bases that match TRBD1. Germline-derived CDR1 and CDR2 are LGHNA and YSLEER. The V segment lost 4 bases and the J segment 2 bases; nucleotides outside the gene matches: 3. The CDR3 spans 14 residues. The CDR3 loop is CASSPGTGNYGYTF. CDR3 nucleotides: TGCGCCAGCAGCCCCGGGACAGGAAACTATGGCTACACCTTC.

This sequence joins TRBV29-1 and TRBJ2-3; 12 bases are a match to TRBD1. This CDR3 contains 16 residues. V lost 0 bases and J lost 4; bases outside the gene matches: 5. CDR1 SQVTM and CDR2 ANQGSEA come from the germline V gene. This chain's CDR3 is CSVEEGTGGYADTQYF. DNA for the CDR3: TGCAGCGTTGAAGAGGGGACAGGGGGCTACGCAGATACGCAGTATTTT.

This clone came up once. This sequence joins TRBV4-1 and TRBJ2-1; D remains ambiguous. The ends were cut back, 1 base at V and 4 bases at J, with 8 bases in the middle. The germline V gene encodes CDR1 MGHRA and CDR2 YSYEKL. CDR3 length: 14 residues. Written as DNA, the CDR3 is TGCGCCAGCAGCCAAGTTGCGCCATACAATGAGCAGTTCTTC. This codes for CASSQVAPYNEQFF.

V and J are TRBV6-1 and TRBJ2-7; 10 bases match TRBD2. V trimming: 2 bases; J trimming: 9 bases; junction bases outside the gene matches: 10. The germline V gene encodes CDR1 MNHNS and CDR2 SASEGT. The CDR3 totals 15 residues. CDR3 nucleotides: TGTGCCAGCAGTGAAAGGGGCCTAGCGGGAGTTTCGCAGTACTTC. It specifies CASSERGLAGVSQYF.

The gene calls are TRBV7-2 and TRBJ1-2; D ambiguous. The CDR3 totals 14 residues. V lost 5 bases, J lost 5 bases, and 15 bases lay in between. From germline, CDR1 is SGHTA and CDR2 FQGNSA. The CDR3 here is CASSPSDWWYGYTF. The DNA for the CDR3 is TGTGCCAGCAGCCCCTCGGACTGGTGGTATGGCTACACCTTC.

The V and J genes are TRBV12-3 or TRBV12-4 and TRBJ2-5; perhaps TRBD2 as D (6 bases). Trimming took off 1 base at V and 5 bases at J, with 8 bases between the two ends. There are 13 residues in the CDR3. Here the CDR3 DNA reads TGTGCCAGCAGTTTAGGACTAGTGGAGACCCAGTACTTC. Translating it yields CASSLGLVETQYF.

The chain uses TRBV6-6 and TRBJ2-5; 8 positions match TRBD2. The CDR3 is 16 amino acids. The germline V gene has CDR1 MNHNY and CDR2 SVGAGI (reference sequence). V dropped 2 bases and J dropped 2; count of bases not matched to a gene: 7. The CDR3 region has the DNA TGTGCCAGCAGTTACGGGTCGGGGGGGCGGCAAGAGACCCAGTACTTC. Translating it yields CASSYGSGGRQETQYF.